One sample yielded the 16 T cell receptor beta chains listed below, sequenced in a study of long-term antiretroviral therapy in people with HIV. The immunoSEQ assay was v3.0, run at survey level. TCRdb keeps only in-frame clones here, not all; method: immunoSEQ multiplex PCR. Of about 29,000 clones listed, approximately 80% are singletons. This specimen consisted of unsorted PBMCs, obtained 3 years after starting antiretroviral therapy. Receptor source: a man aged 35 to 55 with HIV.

In DNA, the CDR3 is TGTGCCAGCAGTGAAAAGCGGAGCACAGATACGCAGTATTTT. It is translated as CASSEKRSTDTQYF. The chain couples TRBV6-1 to TRBJ2-3; perhaps TRBD2 as D (5 bases). V shed 2 bases and J shed 0 bases, with 6 bases lying between them. Germline V gene sequence: CDR1 MNHNS, CDR2 SASEGT. The CDR3 has 14 residues.

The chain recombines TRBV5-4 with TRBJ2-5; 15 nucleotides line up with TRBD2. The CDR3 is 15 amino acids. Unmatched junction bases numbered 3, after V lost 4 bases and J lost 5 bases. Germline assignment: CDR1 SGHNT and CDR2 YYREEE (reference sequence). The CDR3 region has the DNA TGTGCCAGCAGCCCAGGGACTAGCGGGAGGGAGACCCAGTACTTC. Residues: CASSPGTSGRETQYF.

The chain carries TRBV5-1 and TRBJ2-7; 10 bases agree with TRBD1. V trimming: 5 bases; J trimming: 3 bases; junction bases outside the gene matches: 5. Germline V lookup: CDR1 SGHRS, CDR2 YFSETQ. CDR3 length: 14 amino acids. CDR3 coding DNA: TGCGCCAGCAGTAAACGGGACAGGGGCTACGAGCAGTACTTC. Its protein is CASSKRDRGYEQYF.

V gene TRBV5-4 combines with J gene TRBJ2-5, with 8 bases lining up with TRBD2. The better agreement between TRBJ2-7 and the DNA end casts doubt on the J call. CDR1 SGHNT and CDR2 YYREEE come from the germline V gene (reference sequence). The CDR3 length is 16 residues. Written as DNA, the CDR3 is TGTGCCAGCAGCTTGGCAGTAGCGGGGAACTCCTACGAGCAGTACTTC. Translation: CASSLAVAGNSYEQYF.

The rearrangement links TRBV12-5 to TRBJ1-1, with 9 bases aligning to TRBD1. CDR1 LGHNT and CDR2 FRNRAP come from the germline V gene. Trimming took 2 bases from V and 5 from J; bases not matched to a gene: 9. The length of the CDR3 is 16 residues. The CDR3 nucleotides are TGTGCTAGTGGTTTGTTTTTCGCGGGACAGGGTACTGAAGCTTTCTTT. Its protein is CASGLFFAGQGTEAFF.

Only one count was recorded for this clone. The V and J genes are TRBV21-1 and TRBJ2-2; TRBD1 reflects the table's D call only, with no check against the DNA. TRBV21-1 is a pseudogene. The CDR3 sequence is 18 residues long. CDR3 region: CASSKDRCQGTNTGELFF. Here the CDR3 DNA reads TGTGCCAGCAGCAAAGATCGGTGCCAGGGGACGAACACCGGGGAGCTGTTTTTT.

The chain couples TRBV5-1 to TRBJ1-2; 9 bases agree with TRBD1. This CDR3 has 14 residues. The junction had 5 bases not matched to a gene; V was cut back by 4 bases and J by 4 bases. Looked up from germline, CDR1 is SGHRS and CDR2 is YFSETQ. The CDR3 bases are TGCGCCAGCAGCGCGCAGGACAGGGGCTATGGCTACACCTTC. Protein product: CASSAQDRGYGYTF.

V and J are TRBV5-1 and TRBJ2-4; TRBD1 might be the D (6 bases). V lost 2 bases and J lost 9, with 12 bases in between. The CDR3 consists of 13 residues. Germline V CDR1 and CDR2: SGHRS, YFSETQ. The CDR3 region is CASSLTGSGIQYF. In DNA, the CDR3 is TGCGCCAGCAGCTTAACAGGGTCGGGCATTCAGTACTTC.

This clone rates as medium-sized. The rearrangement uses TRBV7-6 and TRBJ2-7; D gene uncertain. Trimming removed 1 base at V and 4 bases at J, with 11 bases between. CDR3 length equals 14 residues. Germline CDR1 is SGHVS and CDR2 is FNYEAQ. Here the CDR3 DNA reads TGTGCCAGCAGCTTAGTGGCTAGACGGTACGAGCAGTACTTC. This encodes CASSLVARRYEQYF.

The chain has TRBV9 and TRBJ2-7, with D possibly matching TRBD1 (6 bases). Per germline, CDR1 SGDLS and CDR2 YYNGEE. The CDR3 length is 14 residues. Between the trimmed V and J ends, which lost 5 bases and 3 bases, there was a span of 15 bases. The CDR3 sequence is CASSPTQGYYEQYF. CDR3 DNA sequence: TGTGCCAGCAGTCCCACACAGGGTTACTACGAGCAGTACTTC.

The CDR3 loop reads CASSQQSNQPQHF. The CDR3 DNA sequence: TGCGCCAGCAGTCAACAGAGCAATCAGCCCCAGCATTTT. This chain links TRBV4-1 with TRBJ1-5; D is unclear. The CDR3 length is 13 residues. The germline V gene has CDR1 MGHRA and CDR2 YSYEKL. Trimming removed 6 bases at V and 1 base at J, with 7 bases between.

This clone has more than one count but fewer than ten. The CDR3 spells CASSLSGPGEQYF. CDR3 bases: TGTGCCAGTAGTTTGTCAGGGCCTGGCGAGCAGTACTTC. The rearrangement uses TRBV19 and TRBJ2-7; D might be TRBD1 (5 bases). CDR3 size: 13 residues. Germline CDR1 is LNHDA and CDR2 is SQIVND (reference sequence). The V gene lost 5 bases and the J gene lost 6 bases, with 14 bases spanning the gap.

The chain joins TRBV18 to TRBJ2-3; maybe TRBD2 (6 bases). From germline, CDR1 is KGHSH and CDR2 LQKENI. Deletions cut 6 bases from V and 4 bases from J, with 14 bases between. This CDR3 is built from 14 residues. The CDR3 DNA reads TGTGCCAGCTCGGGCGGGATGGGCCCAGATACGCAGTATTTT. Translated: CASSGGMGPDTQYF.

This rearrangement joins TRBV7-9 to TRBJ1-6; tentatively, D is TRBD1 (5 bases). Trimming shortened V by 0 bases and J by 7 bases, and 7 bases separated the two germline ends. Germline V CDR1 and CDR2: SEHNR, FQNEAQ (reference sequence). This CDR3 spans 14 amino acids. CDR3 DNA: TGTGCCAGCAGCTTAGCAGGGGTCAATTCACCCCTCCACTTT. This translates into CASSLAGVNSPLHF.

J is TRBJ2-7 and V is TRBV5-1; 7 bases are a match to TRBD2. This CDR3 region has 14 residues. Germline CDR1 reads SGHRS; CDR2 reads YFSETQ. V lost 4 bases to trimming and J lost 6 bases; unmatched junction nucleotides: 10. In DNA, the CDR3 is TGCGCCAGCAGCCAAACAACCGGGGGGTTCGAGCAGTACTTC. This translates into CASSQTTGGFEQYF.

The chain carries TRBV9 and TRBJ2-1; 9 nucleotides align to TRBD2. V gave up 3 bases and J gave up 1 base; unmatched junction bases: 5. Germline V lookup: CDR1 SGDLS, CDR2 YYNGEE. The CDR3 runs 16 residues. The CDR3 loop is CASSGGAGGSYNEQFF. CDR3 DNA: TGTGCCAGCAGCGGCGGAGCGGGAGGATCCTACAATGAGCAGTTCTTC.